These 27 T cell receptor beta chains were sequenced from one sample in a study of T cell responses to AZD1222 COVID-19 vaccine (TCRdb year 2021). The time point label, as the study defines it: baseline before first vaccination. Preparation of the library involved the immunoSEQ multiplex PCR assay. The immuneACCESS repertoire file appears here via TCRdb, limited to in-frame rearrangements. These files lack a portion of the clones; in checked studies, under half of the deficit traces to unresolved V genes, and the cause of the others is not known. This sample comprises under 150,000 clones, approximately 90% of them detected only once. In total, the top ten clones hold more than 3% of the sample. This sample comprised peripheral blood, obtained on day 0 of AZD1222 vaccination. All receptors come from an adult in good health.

V usage is TRBV7-3 and J usage is TRBJ2-3; D tentatively reads TRBD1 or TRBD2 (5 bases each). Trimming stripped 5 bases from V and 2 bases from J, with 17 bases between. CDR1 SGHTA and CDR2 FQGTGA come from the germline V gene. This CDR3 is 16 amino acids long. The CDR3 bases are TGTGCCAGCAGCCCACGAGGGCAGGGTATCACAGATACGCAGTATTTT. It yields the protein CASSPRGQGITDTQYF.

CDR3 sequence reads: CASSMWSGGAHSYEQYF. The CDR3 coding sequence is TGTGCCAGTAGTATGTGGAGCGGCGGGGCCCACTCCTACGAGCAGTACTTC. The chain is built from TRBV19 and TRBJ2-7; TRBD2 is a possible D gene (6 bases). Germline V gene data show CDR1 as LNHDA and CDR2 as SQIVND (reference sequence). V shed 3 bases and J shed 0 bases, with 18 bases lying between them. This CDR3 comprises 17 residues.

The chain joins TRBV7-8 to TRBJ2-1; D unclear. Germline V CDR1 and CDR2: SGHVS, FQNEAQ. This CDR3 comprises 13 residues. Trimming left V 5 bases short and J 10 bases short, with 15 bases between. CDR3 in amino acids: CASSKGAPPEQFF. DNA for the CDR3: TGTGCCAGCAGCAAAGGAGCCCCCCCCGAGCAGTTCTTC.

J is TRBJ1-2 and V is TRBV19; possible D gene TRBD1, 5 bases. The germline gives CDR1 LNHDA, CDR2 SQIVND (reference sequence). The CDR3 is made up of 16 amino acids. V was clipped by 3 bases and J by 2 bases, with 16 bases between them. The CDR3 reads CASSMGGRNLNYGYTF. The CDR3 DNA is TGTGCCAGTAGTATGGGGGGACGTAACTTGAACTATGGCTACACCTTC.

V is TRBV18 and J is TRBJ1-1; 9 bases are a match to TRBD1. This CDR3 is 16 amino acids long. CDR1 is KGHSH, CDR2 LQKENI, per germline. The trim removed 6 bases at V and 3 bases at J, leaving 11 bases unmatched. Here the CDR3 DNA reads TGTGCCAGCTCCCTCAGTCCCGGGACAGGGTACACTGAAGCTTTCTTT. Residues: CASSLSPGTGYTEAFF.

CDR3 sequence (DNA): TGTGCCAGCAGGACAGGGAGATATGGCTACACCTTC. Amino acids: CASRTGRYGYTF. The chain uses TRBV2 and TRBJ1-2; 7 nucleotides match TRBD1. Germline V gives CDR1 SNHLY, CDR2 FYNNEI. The CDR3 loop spans 12 amino acids. The J segment lost 5 bases and the V segment lost 6 bases, leaving 3 bases of the junction unmatched.

The chain links TRBV27 to TRBJ1-1; D ambiguous. The CDR3 covers 13 residues. V was trimmed by 2 bases and J by 10 bases, leaving 14 bases between them. The V gene's germline CDR1 is MNHEY and CDR2 SMNVEV (reference sequence). CDR3: CASSLTPTAGAFF. The CDR3 bases are TGTGCCAGCAGTTTAACCCCAACGGCAGGAGCTTTCTTT.

This clone was picked up one time. The chain has TRBV7-9 and TRBJ1-2; D ambiguous. The CDR3 totals 14 residues. V lost 6 bases and J 0 bases, leaving 11 bases between the germline ends. CDR1 is SEHNR and CDR2 is FQNEAQ in the germline V gene (reference sequence). The CDR3 region has the DNA TGTGCCAGCAGTTTAATGGGATCTAACTATGGCTACACCTTC. Translation gives CASSLMGSNYGYTF. Full variable domain (remainder filled in from reference TRBV7-9 and TRBJ1-2): DTGVSQNPRHKITKRGQNVTFRCDPISEHNRLYWYRQTLGQGPEFLTYFQNEAQLEKSRLLSDRFSAERPKGSFSTLEIQRTEQGDSAMYLCASSLMGSNYGYTFGSGTRLTVV.

V usage is TRBV5-4 and J usage is TRBJ1-1, with D unclear. The CDR3 is 15 amino acids. With 4 bases removed from V and 4 bases from J, the gap between germline ends came to 17 bases. CDR1 is SGHNT, CDR2 YYREEE, per germline (reference sequence). The CDR3 is CASSNDLGGSTEAFF. CDR3 coding DNA: TGTGCCAGCAGCAACGATTTGGGAGGGAGCACTGAAGCTTTCTTT.

This chain joins TRBV3-1 (or the pseudogene TRBV3-2) and TRBJ1-5, with unresolved D. Germline lookup yields CDR1 LGHDT and CDR2 YNNKEL (reference sequence). The CDR3 loop spans 13 amino acids. V was pared by 6 bases and J by 10 bases, with 16 bases between. This CDR3 is CASSLSGSGPQHF. The CDR3, as DNA: TGTGCCAGCAGTCTCAGTGGATCAGGACCCCAGCATTTT.

This rearrangement joins TRBV5-4 to TRBJ2-7; D unresolved. V was trimmed by 4 bases and J by 2 bases, leaving 7 bases between them. Germline V gene lookup returns CDR1 SGHNT and CDR2 YYREEE (reference sequence). The CDR3 runs to 12 residues. CDR3 sequence: CASSQDTYEQYF. DNA of the CDR3: TGTGCCAGCAGCCAAGACACCTACGAGCAGTACTTC.

This chain links TRBV2 with TRBJ1-2; 8 nucleotides agree with TRBD1. Looked up from germline, CDR1 is SNHLY and CDR2 is FYNNEI. Trimming cost V 7 bases and J 8 bases; bases outside gene matches: 9. The CDR3 contains 13 residues. This CDR3 is CASKADRAGGYTF. The CDR3, as DNA: TGTGCCAGCAAGGCGGACAGGGCGGGAGGCTACACCTTC.

This chain joins TRBV6-5 and TRBJ1-4; weak D call: TRBD1 (5 bases). The CDR3 length is 12 residues. The V gene's germline CDR1 is MNHEY and CDR2 SVGAGI. CDR3 sequence: CAIGASNEKLFF. The CDR3 DNA reads TGTGCTATCGGGGCGTCTAATGAAAAACTGTTTTTT.

This rearrangement joins TRBV10-2 to TRBJ2-1, with TRBD2 as a possible D gene (6 bases). V was cut by 7 bases and J by 1 base, with 17 bases left in between. Germline CDR1 reads WSHSY; CDR2 reads SAAADI. The CDR3 spans 16 residues. The CDR3 DNA reads as TGCGCCAGCACCGCGGAGGGCCCGAATTCCTACAATGAGCAGTTCTTC. The encoded protein is CASTAEGPNSYNEQFF.

This sequence joins TRBV6-5 and TRBJ2-5, with TRBD1 as a possible D gene (5 bases). The germline V gene has CDR1 MNHEY and CDR2 SVGAGI. With 2 bases removed from V and 3 bases from J, the gap between germline ends came to 7 bases. The CDR3 is made up of 13 amino acids. This CDR3 is CASSYLQEETQYF. CDR3 DNA sequence: TGTGCCAGCAGTTACCTACAGGAAGAGACCCAGTACTTC.

This chain links TRBV27 with TRBJ2-1; 11 bases are a match to TRBD1. This CDR3 comprises 19 residues. The ends lost 7 bases at V and 4 bases at J; junction bases unmatched: 18. Germline lookup yields CDR1 MNHEY and CDR2 SMNVEV (reference sequence). The CDR3 region has the DNA TGTGCCAGCATCCTTCGGACAGGGGGCGCCTCCAGTAATTACAATGAGCAGTTCTTC. It translates to CASILRTGGASSNYNEQFF.

The CDR3 reads CASSSGTAAFF. CDR3 sequence (DNA): TGTGCCAGCAGTTCCGGGACAGCTGCTTTCTTT. The V gene is TRBV12-3 or TRBV12-4, the J gene TRBJ1-1; 7 nucleotides agree with TRBD1. V dropped 4 bases and J dropped 11; count of bases not matched to a gene: 4. There are 11 residues in the CDR3.

The chain carries TRBV18 and TRBJ1-5, with D maybe TRBD1 (5 bases). V lost 3 bases and J 6 bases, leaving 9 bases between the germline ends. Per germline, CDR1 KGHSH and CDR2 LQKENI. The CDR3 contains 13 residues. CDR3 bases: TGTGCCAGCTCACCCGGGGCACTTCAGCCCCAGCATTTT. Translation: CASSPGALQPQHF.

This chain uses TRBV2 with TRBJ1-4; TRBD1 agrees at 8 bases. Germline V gives CDR1 SNHLY, CDR2 FYNNEI. The CDR3 is 14 amino acids. Losses at the gene ends were 3 bases for V and 5 bases for J; bases not matched to a gene: 2. For the CDR3, the DNA is TGTGCCAGCAGTGACCGGACAGGGAATGAAAAACTGTTTTTT. This sequence encodes CASSDRTGNEKLFF.

The CDR3, as DNA: TGTGCCAGCAGCTTGGCTTGGGGTTCGACAAGCGAAAAACTGTTTTTT. Translating it yields CASSLAWGSTSEKLFF. The chain links TRBV5-6 to TRBJ1-4, with D unresolved. Trimming removed 0 bases at V and 8 bases at J, with 17 bases between. Germline V gene sequence: CDR1 SGHDT, CDR2 YYEEEE. CDR3 length equals 16 residues.

This clone was counted once. The chain employs TRBV4-1 and TRBJ2-5; 11 bases line up with TRBD2. CDR1 is MGHRA and CDR2 is YSYEKL in the germline V gene. CDR3 length equals 18 residues. The V gene end was trimmed by 0 bases and the J gene end by 1 base; junction bases not matched to a gene: 7. The CDR3, as DNA: TGCGCCAGCAGCCAAGATCCCAACCTAGCGGGGGGCCAAGAGACCCAGTACTTC. Its protein is CASSQDPNLAGGQETQYF.

This clone was detected once. V and J are TRBV11-3 and TRBJ2-1; 9 bases fit TRBD2. V was pared by 6 bases and J by 5 bases, with 8 bases of the junction left unmatched. This CDR3 is built from 15 residues. Germline CDR1 is SGHNT and CDR2 is YENEEA. CDR3 nucleotides: TGTGCCAGCAGGGATAGCGGGGGTGCCGACAATGAGCAGTTCTTC. It encodes CASRDSGGADNEQFF.

The rearrangement joins TRBV28 to TRBJ1-3; D gene unclear. Germline V gene data show CDR1 as MDHEN and CDR2 as SYDVKM. The length of the CDR3 is 14 residues. CDR3 nucleotide sequence: TGTGCGGCAGCGGAACCCAGAGGGATAAACACCATATATTTT. Translated, it gives CAAAEPRGINTIYF.

The V call is TRBV6-2 or TRBV6-3, the J call TRBJ1-5, with D unresolved. The V and J ends lost 0 bases and 9 bases respectively, with 12 bases between them. Germline V gene data show CDR1 as MNHEY and CDR2 as SVGEGT. The CDR3 loop spans 14 amino acids. The CDR3 coding sequence is TGTGCCAGCAGTTACTCGGACGGCGCTTTGCCCCAGCATTTT. Its protein is CASSYSDGALPQHF.

V and J are TRBV5-1 and TRBJ2-7, with D maybe TRBD1 (5 bases). The CDR3 totals 15 residues. CDR1 is SGHRS, CDR2 YFSETQ, per germline. V dropped 0 bases and J dropped 2 bases, with 12 bases sitting between them. The DNA for the CDR3 is TGCGCCAGCAGCTTGGACAGGACCTCCACCTACGAGCAGTACTTC. This encodes CASSLDRTSTYEQYF.

CDR3 nucleotide sequence: TGTGCCAGCAGTGAATGGGCCGGGAGCTCCTACAATGAGCAGTTCTTC. It codes for CASSEWAGSSYNEQFF. The rearrangement uses TRBV2 and TRBJ2-1; D is possibly TRBD2 (6 bases). Between the trimmed V and J ends, which lost 2 bases and 0 bases, there was a span of 11 bases. Germline CDR1 is SNHLY and CDR2 is FYNNEI. The CDR3 sequence is 16 residues long.

The CDR3 sequence is CASSEMVSGGGGYTF. CDR3 nucleotide sequence: TGTGCCAGCAGTGAAATGGTTTCAGGGGGAGGGGGCTACACCTTC. The genes are TRBV2 and TRBJ1-2; 7 bases agree with TRBD1. CDR3 size: 15 residues. Germline CDR1 and CDR2: SNHLY and FYNNEI. The trim removed 2 bases at V and 8 bases at J, leaving 11 bases unmatched.